This TCR beta chain was sequenced in a study of metastatic and nonmetastatic thyroid tumors. Study-level background: Patients with malignant and benign thyroid disease provided blood and tumor or nodule tissue, whose repertoires were compared.

As originally analysed: A classifier for distant metastasis in papillary thyroid cancer was constructed using CDR3 differences observed across clinicopathological groups. MiXCR was used by TCRdb to re-call the PCR reads. TCRdb's processing, not the authors', yielded these V and J calls. This sample carries 2,000 to 2,500 clones, approximately 38% of them seen once, and the ten largest clones take 99% to 99.3%. This clone occurred a few times. Its specificity is not known. Study-level findings and limits: It was reported that TCR beta diversity was significantly higher in malignant thyroid tumors than benign nodules, in blood and tumor.

Trimming stripped 1 base from V and 8 bases from J, with 8 bases between. Germline CDR1 is LNHDA and CDR2 is SQIVND (reference sequence). The length of the CDR3 is 12 residues. No treatment had been given to any patient before thyroid surgery. Sequenced: adjacent normal tissue. The V gene is TRBV19, the J gene TRBJ1-2; D remains unclear. The TCR originated in a female donor with papillary thyroid cancer or a benign thyroid nodule (not recorded which). Some clones in this sample may be carry-over from other donors' samples. CDR3 nucleotides: TGTGCCAGTAGTATAGGTTCTTGGGGCTACACCTTC. Encoded protein: CASSIGSWGYTF.